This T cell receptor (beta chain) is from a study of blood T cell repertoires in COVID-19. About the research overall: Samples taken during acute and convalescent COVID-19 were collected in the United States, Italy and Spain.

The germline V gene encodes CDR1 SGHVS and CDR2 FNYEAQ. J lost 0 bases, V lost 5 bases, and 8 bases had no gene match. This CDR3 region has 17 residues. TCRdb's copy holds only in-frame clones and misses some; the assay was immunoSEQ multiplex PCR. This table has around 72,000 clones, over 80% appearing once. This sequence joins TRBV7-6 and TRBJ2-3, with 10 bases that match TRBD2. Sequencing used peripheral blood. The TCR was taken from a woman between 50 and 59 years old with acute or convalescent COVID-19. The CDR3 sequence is CASSPLRTSGSTDTQYF. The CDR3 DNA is TGTGCCAGCAGCCCGCTGAGGACTAGCGGAAGCACAGATACGCAGTATTTT. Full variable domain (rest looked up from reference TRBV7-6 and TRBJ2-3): GAGVSQSPRYKVTKRGQDVALRCDPISGHVSLYWYRQALGQGPEFLTYFNYEAQQDKSGLPNDRFSAERPEGSISTLTIQRTEQRDSAMYRCASSPLRTSGSTDTQYFGPGTRLTVL.